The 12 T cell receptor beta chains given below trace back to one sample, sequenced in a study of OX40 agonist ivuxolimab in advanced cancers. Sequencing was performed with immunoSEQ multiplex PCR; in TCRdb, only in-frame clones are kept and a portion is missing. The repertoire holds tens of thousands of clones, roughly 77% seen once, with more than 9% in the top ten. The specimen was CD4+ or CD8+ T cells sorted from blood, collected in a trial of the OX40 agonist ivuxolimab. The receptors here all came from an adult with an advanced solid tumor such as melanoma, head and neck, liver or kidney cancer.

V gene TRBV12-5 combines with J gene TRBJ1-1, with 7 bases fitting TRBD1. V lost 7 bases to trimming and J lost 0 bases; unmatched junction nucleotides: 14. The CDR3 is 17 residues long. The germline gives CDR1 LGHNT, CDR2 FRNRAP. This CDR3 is CASVSLGQLVLNTEAFF. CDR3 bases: TGTGCTAGTGTTTCATTGGGACAGCTGGTTTTGAACACTGAAGCTTTCTTT.

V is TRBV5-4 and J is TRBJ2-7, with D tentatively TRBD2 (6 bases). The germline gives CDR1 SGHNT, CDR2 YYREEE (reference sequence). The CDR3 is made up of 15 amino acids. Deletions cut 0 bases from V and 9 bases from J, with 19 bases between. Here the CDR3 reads CASSLAEGPGRGQYF. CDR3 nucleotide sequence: TGTGCCAGCAGCTTGGCGGAGGGGCCGGGGAGAGGGCAGTACTTC.

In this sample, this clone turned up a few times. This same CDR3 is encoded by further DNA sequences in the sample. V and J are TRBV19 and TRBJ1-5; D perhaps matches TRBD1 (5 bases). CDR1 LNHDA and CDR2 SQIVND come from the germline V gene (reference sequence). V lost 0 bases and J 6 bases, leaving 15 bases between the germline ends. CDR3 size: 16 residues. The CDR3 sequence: CASSIDLSGFGQPQHF. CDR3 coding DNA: TGTGCCAGTAGTATAGATCTATCAGGGTTCGGTCAGCCCCAGCATTTT.

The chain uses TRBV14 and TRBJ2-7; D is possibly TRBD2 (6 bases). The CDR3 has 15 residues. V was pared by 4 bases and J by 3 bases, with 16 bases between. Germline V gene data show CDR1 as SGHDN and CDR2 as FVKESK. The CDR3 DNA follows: TGTGCCAGCAGCCCTCTGGGCGGGGAAGGCTACGAGCAGTACTTC. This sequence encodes CASSPLGGEGYEQYF.

The chain's CDR3 is CASSRDRGLNTEAFF. Here the CDR3 DNA reads TGTGCCAGCAGTCGGGACAGGGGGTTGAACACTGAAGCTTTCTTT. V usage is TRBV6-5 and J usage is TRBJ1-1, with 11 bases lining up with TRBD1. V lost 5 bases and J lost 0; bases outside the gene matches: 2. From germline, CDR1 is MNHEY and CDR2 SVGAGI. The CDR3 is made up of 15 amino acids.

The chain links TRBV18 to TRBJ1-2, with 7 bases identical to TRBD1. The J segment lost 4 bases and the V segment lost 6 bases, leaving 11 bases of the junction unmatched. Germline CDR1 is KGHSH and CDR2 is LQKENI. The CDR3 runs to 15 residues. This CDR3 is CASSPDGQALYGYTF. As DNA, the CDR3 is TGTGCCAGCTCGCCCGACGGACAGGCCCTCTATGGCTACACCTTC.

Here the CDR3 reads CASSEGTGYYGYTF. CDR3 coding DNA: TGTGCCAGCAGTGAAGGGACAGGGTACTATGGCTACACCTTC. The V and J genes are TRBV2 and TRBJ1-2; TRBD1 aligns across 8 bases. V was clipped by 1 base and J by 3 bases; unmatched bases: 1. Germline CDR1 SNHLY, CDR2 FYNNEI. The CDR3 totals 14 residues.

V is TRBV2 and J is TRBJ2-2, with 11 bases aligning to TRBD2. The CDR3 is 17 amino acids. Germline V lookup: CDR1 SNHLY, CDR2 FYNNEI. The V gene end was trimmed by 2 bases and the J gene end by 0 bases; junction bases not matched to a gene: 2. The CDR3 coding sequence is TGTGCCAGCAGTGAACTAGCGGGGGGTACGAACACCGGGGAGCTGTTTTTT. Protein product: CASSELAGGTNTGELFF.

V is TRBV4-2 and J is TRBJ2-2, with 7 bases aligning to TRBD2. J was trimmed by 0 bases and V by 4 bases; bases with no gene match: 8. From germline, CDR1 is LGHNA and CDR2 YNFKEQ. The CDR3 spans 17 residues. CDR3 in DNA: TGTGCCAGCAGCCTCCGGGGAGGGACCACGAACACCGGGGAGCTGTTTTTT. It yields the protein CASSLRGGTTNTGELFF.

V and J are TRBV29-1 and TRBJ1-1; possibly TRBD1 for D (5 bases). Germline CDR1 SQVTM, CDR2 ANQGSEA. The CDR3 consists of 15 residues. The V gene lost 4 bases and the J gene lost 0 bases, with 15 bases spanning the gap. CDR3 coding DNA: TGCAGCGTTGGGGACTCCCAGTCGGTGAACACTGAAGCTTTCTTT. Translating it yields CSVGDSQSVNTEAFF.

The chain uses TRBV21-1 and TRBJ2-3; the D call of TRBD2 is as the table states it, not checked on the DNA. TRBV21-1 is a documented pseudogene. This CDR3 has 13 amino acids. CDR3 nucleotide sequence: TGTGCCAGCAGCAAAGGAGAGAGGGATACGCAGTATTTT. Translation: CASSKGERDTQYF.

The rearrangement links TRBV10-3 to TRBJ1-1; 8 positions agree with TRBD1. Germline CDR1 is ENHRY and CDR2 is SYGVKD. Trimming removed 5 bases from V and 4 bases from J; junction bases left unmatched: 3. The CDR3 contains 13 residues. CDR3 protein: CAISQGAGTEAFF. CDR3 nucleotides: TGTGCCATCAGTCAGGGGGCGGGCACTGAAGCTTTCTTT.